This T cell receptor (beta chain) was recovered during a study of OX40 agonist ivuxolimab in advanced cancers. Looking at the study overall: Partial responses were observed in three patients, of whom one had hepatocellular carcinoma and two had cutaneous melanoma.

The CDR3 spans 12 residues. The ends were cut back, 3 bases at V and 4 bases at J, with 3 bases in the middle. CDR1 and CDR2 from the germline V gene are SGHVS and FQNEAQ. Assay: immunoSEQ multiplex PCR; the TCRdb copy retains only in-frame clones and omits some. The profile covers around 23,000 clones, with 80% to 90% appearing a single time and about a quarter taken by the ten largest. The chain couples TRBV7-8 to TRBJ1-4; D remains unclear. The sequence was obtained from an adult with an advanced solid tumor such as melanoma, head and neck, liver or kidney cancer. The specimen was CD4+ or CD8+ T cells sorted from blood, collected in a trial of the OX40 agonist ivuxolimab. The CDR3 spells CASSFGNEKLFF. The CDR3 DNA is TGTGCCAGCAGCTTCGGTAATGAAAAACTGTTTTTT.